The T cell receptor beta chain described here comes from a study of Graves' ophthalmopathy and Graves' hyperthyroidism. Ineligible for inclusion were patients with other autoimmune diseases, uncontrolled infections, pregnancy or lactation. Germline CDR1 is SQVTM and CDR2 is ANQGSEA. The CDR3 is made up of 15 amino acids. V shed 6 bases and J shed 3 bases, with 20 bases lying between them. Scientists amplified the TCR beta CDR3 regions from RNA transcripts. RT-PCR was first run with HTBI primers, then multiplex PCR in a second round. TCRdb processed the multiplex PCR reads anew with MiXCR; each CDR3 protein has one entry. The sample shows approximately 1.2 million distinct CDR3 sequences, 35% to 45% of them seen only once.

The V and J genes are TRBV29-1 and TRBJ1-1, with D tentatively TRBD1 (5 bases). Sequencing input: peripheral blood or thyroid tissue (not recorded which). The TCR originated in an adult man with Graves' hyperthyroidism. The CDR3 DNA reads TGCAGCGTCGCTGACACCGGGGGAGGAGACACTGAAGCTTTCTTT. Translating it yields CSVADTGGGDTEAFF.